Here is one T cell receptor (beta chain) with its context. As yet, its antigen is unknown. The data were obtained in a study of shared clonotypes between healthy human individuals. Looking at the study overall: With ages of 18 to 49, the donors were a couple of women and a few men.

The method was immunoSEQ multiplex PCR; TCRdb's version includes in-frame clones alone and lacks a portion of them. The data show around 650,000 clones, roughly 95% seen once. This CDR3 has 15 amino acids. V shed 4 bases, J shed 4 bases, and the junction held 7 bases outside the gene matches. Germline assignment: CDR1 MGHRA and CDR2 YSYEKL. Naive CD8 cells comprised CD45RO-negative, CCR7-positively selected cells, excluding terminally differentiated effector memory CD45RA+ cells. Study-wide findings and caveats: What naive subsets generally showed was a larger estimated richness than memory subsets showed. For sorted subsets, rarefaction showed incomplete sequencing despite large depth.

The chain combines TRBV4-1 with TRBJ2-7; 10 bases map to TRBD1. Specimen: naive CD8+ T cells sorted from blood. The TCR was taken from a woman aged 25 to 39 in good health. CDR3 DNA sequence: TGCGCCAGCAGCCTTAGGACAGGGGGAACGTACGAGCAGTACTTC. Amino acids: CASSLRTGGTYEQYF.